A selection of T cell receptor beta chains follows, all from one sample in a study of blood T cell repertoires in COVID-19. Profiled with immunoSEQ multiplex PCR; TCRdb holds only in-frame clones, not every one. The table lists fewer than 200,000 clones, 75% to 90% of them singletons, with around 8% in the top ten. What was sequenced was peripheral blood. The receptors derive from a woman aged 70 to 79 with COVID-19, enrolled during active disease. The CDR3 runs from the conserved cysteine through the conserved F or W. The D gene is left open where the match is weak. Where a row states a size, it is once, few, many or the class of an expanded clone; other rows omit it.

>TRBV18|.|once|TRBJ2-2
CASSPFVAGLTGELFF
TGTGCCAGCTCACCCTTCGTCGCGGGACTCACCGGGGAGCTGTTTTTT
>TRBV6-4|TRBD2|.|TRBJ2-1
CASSPLANRNEQFF
TGTGCCAGCAGCCCACTAGCGAATAGAAATGAGCAGTTCTTC
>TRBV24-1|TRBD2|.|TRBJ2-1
CATSDPGRAGDSGEQFF
TGTGCCACCAGTGATCCGGGGAGGGCGGGAGACTCAGGGGAGCAGTTCTTC
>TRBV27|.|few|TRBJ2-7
CASSLTGREQYF
TGTGCCAGCAGTTTAACAGGTCGCGAGCAGTACTTC
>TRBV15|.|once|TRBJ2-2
CATSRDREDTNTGELFF
TGTGCCACCAGCAGAGATCGCGAGGATACAAACACCGGGGAGCTGTTTTTT
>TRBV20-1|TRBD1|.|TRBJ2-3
CSASQTGAADTQYF
TGCAGTGCTAGTCAGACAGGGGCTGCGGATACGCAGTATTTT
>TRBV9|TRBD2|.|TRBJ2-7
CASSVGIGLAGDLNEQYF
TGTGCCAGCAGCGTGGGTATTGGACTAGCGGGAGACCTCAACGAGCAGTACTTC
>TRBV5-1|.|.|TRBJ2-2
CASKGSAAINTGELFF
TGCGCCAGCAAAGGATCAGCGGCCATTAACACCGGGGAGCTGTTTTTT
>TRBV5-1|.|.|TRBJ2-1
CASSLGGSSYNEQFF
TGCGCCAGCAGCTTAGGCGGAAGCTCCTACAATGAGCAGTTCTTC
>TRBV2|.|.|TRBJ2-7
CASRDTGTPAYEQYF
TGTGCCAGCAGGGATACAGGAACCCCCGCCTACGAGCAGTACTTC
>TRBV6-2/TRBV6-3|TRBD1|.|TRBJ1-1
CASSNSGGAFTEAFF
TGTGCCAGCAGTAATTCAGGGGGCGCGTTCACTGAAGCTTTCTTT
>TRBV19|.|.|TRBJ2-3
CASSIAGGTDTQYF
TGTGCCAGTAGTATAGCGGGAGGCACAGATACGCAGTATTTT